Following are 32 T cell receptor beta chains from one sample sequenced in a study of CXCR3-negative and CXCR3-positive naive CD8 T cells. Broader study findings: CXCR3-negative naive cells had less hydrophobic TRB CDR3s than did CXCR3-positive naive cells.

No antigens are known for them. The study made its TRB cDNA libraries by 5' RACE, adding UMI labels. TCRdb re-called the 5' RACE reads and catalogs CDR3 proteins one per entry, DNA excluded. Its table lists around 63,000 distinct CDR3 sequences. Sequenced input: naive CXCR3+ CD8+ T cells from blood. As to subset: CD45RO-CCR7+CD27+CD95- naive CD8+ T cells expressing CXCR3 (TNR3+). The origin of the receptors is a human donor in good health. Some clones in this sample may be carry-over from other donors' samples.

The CDR3: CASSLTSGDDTQYF. The V and J genes are TRBV4-3 and TRBJ2-3; TCRdb proposes TRBD2, but this gene call is untestable without DNA. The CDR3 consists of 14 residues. Germline V gene lookup returns CDR1 LGHNA and CDR2 YSLEER.

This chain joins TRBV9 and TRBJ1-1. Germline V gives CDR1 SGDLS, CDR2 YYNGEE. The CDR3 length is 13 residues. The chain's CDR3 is CASSVDLVTEAFF. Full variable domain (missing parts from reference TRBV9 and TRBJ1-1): DSGVTQTPKHLITATGQRVTLRCSPRSGDLSVYWYQQSLDQGLQFLIQYYNGEERAKGNILERFSAQQFPDLHSELNLSSLELGDSALYFCASSVDLVTEAFFGQGTRLTVV.

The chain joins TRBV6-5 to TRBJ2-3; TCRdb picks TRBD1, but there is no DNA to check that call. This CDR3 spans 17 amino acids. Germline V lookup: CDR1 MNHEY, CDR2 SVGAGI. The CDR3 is CASKSPGRATSTDTQYF.

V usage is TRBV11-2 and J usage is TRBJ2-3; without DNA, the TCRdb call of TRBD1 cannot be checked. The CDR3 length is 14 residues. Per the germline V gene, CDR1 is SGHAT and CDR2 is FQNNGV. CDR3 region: CASSPNRETDTQYF.

CDR3 loop: CSAVGGNLDGYTF. The V gene is TRBV29-1, the J gene TRBJ1-2; no DNA is available, so the TRBD1 call from TCRdb remains unchecked. The CDR3 length is 13 residues. Germline assignment: CDR1 SQVTM and CDR2 ANQGSEA.

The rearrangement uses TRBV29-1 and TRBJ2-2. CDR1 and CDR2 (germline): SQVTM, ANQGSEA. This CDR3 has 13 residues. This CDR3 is CSVSRTNTGELFF.

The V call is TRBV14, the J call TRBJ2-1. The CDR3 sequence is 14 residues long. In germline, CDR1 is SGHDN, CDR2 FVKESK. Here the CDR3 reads CASSPDSSYNEQFF. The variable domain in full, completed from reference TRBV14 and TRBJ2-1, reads EAGVTQFPSHSVIEKGQTVTLRCDPISGHDNLYWYRRVMGKEIKFLLHFVKESKQDESGMPNNRFLAERTGGTYSTLKVQPAELEDSGVYFCASSPDSSYNEQFFGPGTRLTVL.

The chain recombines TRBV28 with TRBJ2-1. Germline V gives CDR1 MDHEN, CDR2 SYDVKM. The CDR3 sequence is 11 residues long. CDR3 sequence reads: CASSGWNEQFF.

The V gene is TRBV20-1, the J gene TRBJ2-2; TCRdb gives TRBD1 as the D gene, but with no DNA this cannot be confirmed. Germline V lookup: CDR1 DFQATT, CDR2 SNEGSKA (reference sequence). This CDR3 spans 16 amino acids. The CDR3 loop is CSAQNAQGVRTGELFF.

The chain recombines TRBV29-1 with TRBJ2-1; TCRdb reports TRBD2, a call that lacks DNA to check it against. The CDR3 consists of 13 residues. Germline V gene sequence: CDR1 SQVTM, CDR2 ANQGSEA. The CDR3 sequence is CSAVAGVNNEQFF.

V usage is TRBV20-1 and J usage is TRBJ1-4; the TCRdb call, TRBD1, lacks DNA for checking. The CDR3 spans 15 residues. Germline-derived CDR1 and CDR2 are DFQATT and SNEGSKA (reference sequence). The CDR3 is CSVKETPGQNEKLFF.

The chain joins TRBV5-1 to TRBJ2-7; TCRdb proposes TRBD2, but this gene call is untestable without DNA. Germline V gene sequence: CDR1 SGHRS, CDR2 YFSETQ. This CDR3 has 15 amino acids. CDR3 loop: CASSLLIGEAYEQYF.

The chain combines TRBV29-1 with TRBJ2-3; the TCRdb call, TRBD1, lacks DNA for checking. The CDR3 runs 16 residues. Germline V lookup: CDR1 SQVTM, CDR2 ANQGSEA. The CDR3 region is CSATLPRGASTDTQYF.

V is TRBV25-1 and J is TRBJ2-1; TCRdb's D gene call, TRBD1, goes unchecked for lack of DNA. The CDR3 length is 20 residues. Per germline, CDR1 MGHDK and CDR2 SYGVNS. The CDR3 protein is CASSEYSLGILRGAYNEQFF. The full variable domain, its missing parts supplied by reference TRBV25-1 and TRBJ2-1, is EADIYQTPRYLVIGTGKKITLECSQTMGHDKMYWYQQDPGMELHLIHYSYGVNSTEKGDLSSESTVSRIRTEHFPLTLESARPSHTSQYLCASSEYSLGILRGAYNEQFFGPGTRLTVL.

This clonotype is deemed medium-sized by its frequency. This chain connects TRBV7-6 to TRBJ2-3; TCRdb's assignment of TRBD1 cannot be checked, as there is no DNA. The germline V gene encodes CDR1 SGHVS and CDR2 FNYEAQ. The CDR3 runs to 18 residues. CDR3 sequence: CASSLTRAGGSYTDTQYF.

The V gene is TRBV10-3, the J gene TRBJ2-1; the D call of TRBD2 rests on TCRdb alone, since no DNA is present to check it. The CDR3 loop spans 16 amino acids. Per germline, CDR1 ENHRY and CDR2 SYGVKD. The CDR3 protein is CAISELSSGSNNEQFF.

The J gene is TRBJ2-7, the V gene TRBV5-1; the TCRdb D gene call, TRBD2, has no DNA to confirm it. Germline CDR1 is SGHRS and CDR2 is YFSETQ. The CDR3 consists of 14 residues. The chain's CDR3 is CASSGDSHSYEQYF.

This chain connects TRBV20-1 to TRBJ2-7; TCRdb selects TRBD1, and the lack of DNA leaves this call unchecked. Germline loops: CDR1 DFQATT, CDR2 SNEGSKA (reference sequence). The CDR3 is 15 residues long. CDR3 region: CSASHRDRVSYEQYF.

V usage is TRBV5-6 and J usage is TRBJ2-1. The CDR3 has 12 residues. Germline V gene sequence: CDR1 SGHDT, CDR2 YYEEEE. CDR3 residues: CASSLTINEQFF.

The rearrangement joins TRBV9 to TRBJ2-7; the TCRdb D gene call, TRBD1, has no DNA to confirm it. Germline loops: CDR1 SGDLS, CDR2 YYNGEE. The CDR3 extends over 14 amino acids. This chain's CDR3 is CASSDGTGGWEQYF.

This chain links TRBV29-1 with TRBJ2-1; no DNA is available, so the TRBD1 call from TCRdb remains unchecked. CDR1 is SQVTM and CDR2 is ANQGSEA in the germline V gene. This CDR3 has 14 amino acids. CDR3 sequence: CSDDGQDLPNEQFF.

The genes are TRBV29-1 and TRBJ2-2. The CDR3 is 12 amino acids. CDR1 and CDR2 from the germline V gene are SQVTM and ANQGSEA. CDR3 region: CSVETRTGELFF.

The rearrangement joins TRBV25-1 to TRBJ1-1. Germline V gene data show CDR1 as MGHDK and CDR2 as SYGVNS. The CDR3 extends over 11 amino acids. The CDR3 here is CASRDRTEAFF.

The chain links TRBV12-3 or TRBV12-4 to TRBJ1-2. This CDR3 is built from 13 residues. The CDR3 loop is CASSNIVTYGYTF.

The CDR3 protein is CATMTVNTGELFF. This rearrangement joins TRBV7-9 to TRBJ2-2. Germline values: CDR1 SEHNR, CDR2 FQNEAQ (reference sequence). This CDR3 contains 13 residues.

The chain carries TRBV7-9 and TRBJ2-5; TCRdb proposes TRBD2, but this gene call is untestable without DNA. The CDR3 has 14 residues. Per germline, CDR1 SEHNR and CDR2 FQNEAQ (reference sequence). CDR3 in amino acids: CASSSREGQETQYF.

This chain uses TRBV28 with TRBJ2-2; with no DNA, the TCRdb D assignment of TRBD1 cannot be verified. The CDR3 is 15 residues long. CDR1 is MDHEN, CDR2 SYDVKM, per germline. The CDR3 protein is CASSIRDREFGELFF. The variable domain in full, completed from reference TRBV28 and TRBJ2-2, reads DVKVTQSSRYLVKRTGEKVFLECVQDMDHENMFWYRQDPGLGLRLIYFSYDVKMKEKGDIPEGYSVSREKKERFSLILESASTNQTSMYLCASSIRDREFGELFFGEGSRLTVL.

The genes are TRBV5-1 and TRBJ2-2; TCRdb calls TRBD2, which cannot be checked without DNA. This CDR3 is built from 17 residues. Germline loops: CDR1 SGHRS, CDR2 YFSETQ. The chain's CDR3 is CASSERIPAGGPGELFF.

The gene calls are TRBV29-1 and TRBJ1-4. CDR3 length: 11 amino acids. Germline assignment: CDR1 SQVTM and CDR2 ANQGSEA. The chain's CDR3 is CSVEEGRSLFF. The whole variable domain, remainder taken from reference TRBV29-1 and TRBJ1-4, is SAVISQKPSRDICQRGTSLTIQCQVDSQVTMMFWYRQQPGQSLTLIATANQGSEATYESGFVIDKFPISRPNLTFSTLTVSNMSPEDSSIYLCSVEEGRSLFFGSGTQLSVL.

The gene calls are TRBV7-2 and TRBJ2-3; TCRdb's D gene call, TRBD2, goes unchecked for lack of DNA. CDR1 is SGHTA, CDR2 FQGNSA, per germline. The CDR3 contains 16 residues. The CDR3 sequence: CASSQSGGAMVDTQYF.

The CDR3 region is CASSFQGYQPQHF. The chain combines TRBV7-2 with TRBJ1-5; TCRdb indicates TRBD1, and absent DNA this call remains unverified. Germline V gene lookup returns CDR1 SGHTA and CDR2 FQGNSA. This CDR3 spans 13 amino acids. Full variable domain (outside the CDR3, taken from reference TRBV7-2 and TRBJ1-5): GAGVSQSPSNKVTEKGKDVELRCDPISGHTALYWYRQSLGQGLEFLIYFQGNSAPDKSGLPSDRFSAERTGGSVSTLTIQRTQQEDSAVYLCASSFQGYQPQHFGDGTRLSIL.

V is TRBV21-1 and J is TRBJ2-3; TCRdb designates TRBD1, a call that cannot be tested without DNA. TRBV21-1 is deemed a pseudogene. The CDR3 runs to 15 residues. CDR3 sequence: CASSKGAPFGDTQYF.